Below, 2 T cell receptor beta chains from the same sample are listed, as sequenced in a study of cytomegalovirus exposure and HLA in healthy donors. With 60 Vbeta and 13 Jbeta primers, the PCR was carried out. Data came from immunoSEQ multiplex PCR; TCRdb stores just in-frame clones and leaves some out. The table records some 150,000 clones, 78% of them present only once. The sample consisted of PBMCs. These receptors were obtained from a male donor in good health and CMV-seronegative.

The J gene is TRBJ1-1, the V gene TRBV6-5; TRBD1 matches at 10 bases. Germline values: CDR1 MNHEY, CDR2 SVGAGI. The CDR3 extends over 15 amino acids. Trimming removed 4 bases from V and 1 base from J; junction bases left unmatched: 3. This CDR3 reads CASSSWTGGNTEAFF. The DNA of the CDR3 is TGTGCCAGCAGTTCTTGGACAGGGGGGAACACTGAAGCTTTCTTT.

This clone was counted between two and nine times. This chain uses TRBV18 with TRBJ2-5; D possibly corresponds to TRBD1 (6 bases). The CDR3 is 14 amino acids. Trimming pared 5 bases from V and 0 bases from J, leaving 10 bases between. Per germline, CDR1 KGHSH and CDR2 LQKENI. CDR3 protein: CASSFGTNQETQYF. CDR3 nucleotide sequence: TGTGCCAGCTCATTCGGGACAAACCAAGAGACCCAGTACTTC.